The 27 T cell receptor beta chains given below trace back to one sample, sequenced in a study of T cells in Graves' hyperthyroidism and ophthalmopathy. RNA transcripts served as the template for amplifying TCR beta CDR3 regions. Carried out on the TCR CDR3, a first-round RT-PCR used the HTBI primer set. Using its own MiXCR run on the multiplex PCR reads, TCRdb lists one record per CDR3 protein. The repertoire consists of about 760,000 distinct CDR3 sequences, with approximately 40% occurring once and the leading ten covering approximately 31%. The source material was blood. The origin of the receptors is a woman aged 35 to 49 with Graves' hyperthyroidism.

V gene TRBV5-6 combines with J gene TRBJ2-5; D may be TRBD1 (7 bases). The germline V and J ends were trimmed by 4 bases and 3 bases, with 13 bases remaining between them. Per germline, CDR1 SGHDT and CDR2 YYEEEE. The CDR3 is made up of 14 amino acids. This CDR3 reads CASSRGTVKETQYF. The DNA of the CDR3 is TGTGCCAGCAGCCGGGGGACAGTAAAAGAGACCCAGTACTTC. Complete variable domain (other parts from reference TRBV5-6 and TRBJ2-5): DAGVTQSPTHLIKTRGQQVTLRCSPKSGHDTVSWYQQALGQGPQFIFQYYEEEERQRGNFPDRFSGHQFPNYSSELNVNALLLGDSALYLCASSRGTVKETQYFGPGTRLLVL.

The V gene is TRBV7-9, the J gene TRBJ2-3; no clear D. CDR3 length: 10 amino acids. Looked up from germline, CDR1 is SEHNR and CDR2 is FQNEAQ (reference sequence). V was cut by 10 bases and J by 6 bases, with 8 bases left in between. CDR3 residues: CAILVDTQYF. CDR3 coding DNA: TGTGCCATTCTAGTGGATACGCAGTATTTT.

V usage is TRBV20-1 and J usage is TRBJ1-5; D remains unclear. This CDR3 contains 15 residues. V shed 1 base and J shed 0 bases, with 10 bases lying between them. Germline V CDR1 and CDR2: DFQATT, SNEGSKA (reference sequence). Here the CDR3 reads CSARAAGNSNQPQHF. The DNA for the CDR3 is TGCAGTGCTAGAGCTGCGGGAAATAGCAATCAGCCCCAGCATTTT.

The table lists this clonotype with a few counts. A much larger clone lies one base from this, so it may be a read error. The rearrangement joins TRBV6-5 to TRBJ1-2, with D possibly TRBD1 on 5 matching bases. Trimming left V 6 bases short and J 3 bases short, with 8 bases between. The germline V gene has CDR1 MNHEY and CDR2 SVGAGI. There are 12 residues in the CDR3. This chain's CDR3 is CASRFRDYGYTF. CDR3 DNA sequence: TGTGCCAGCAGGTTCAGGGACTATGGCTACACCTTC.

Worth noting for this clonotype: The conserved phenylalanine or tryptophan normally closing the CDR3 is absent here, so this likely arose from a read error. The CDR3 is CASSWAGELFL. CDR3 DNA sequence: TGTGCCAGCAGTTGGGCCGGGGAGCTGTTTCTT. This chain connects TRBV10-3 to TRBJ2-2; no firm D call. Germline CDR1 is ENHRY and CDR2 is SYGVKD. The CDR3 extends over 11 amino acids.

V usage is TRBV14 and J usage is TRBJ2-3, with D hard to call. Trimming took off 1 base at V and 2 bases at J, with 13 bases between the two ends. Germline CDR1 is SGHDN and CDR2 is FVKESK. CDR3 size: 16 residues. The chain's CDR3 is CASSQVHRFPTDTQYF. DNA of the CDR3: TGTGCCAGCAGCCAAGTCCACAGATTCCCCACAGATACGCAGTATTTT.

The table lists this clonotype with many counts. The chain combines TRBV12-3 or TRBV12-4 with TRBJ1-3; D is undetermined. Trimming took off 6 bases at V and 7 bases at J, with 10 bases between the two ends. The CDR3 consists of 12 residues. CDR3 protein: CASSRGGNTIYF. The DNA of the CDR3 is TGTGCCAGCAGCCGAGGCGGGAACACCATATATTTT.

This clonotype has ten or more counts. The genes are TRBV7-2 and TRBJ2-2; 7 bases fit TRBD1. Germline V CDR1 and CDR2: SGHTA, FQGNSA. The CDR3 length is 15 residues. V lost 3 bases to trimming and J lost 6 bases; unmatched junction nucleotides: 7. The CDR3 protein is CASSLGNTGAGELFF. DNA for the CDR3: TGTGCCAGCAGCTTGGGGAACACAGGGGCCGGGGAGCTGTTTTTT.

There are a few counts of this clonotype. DNA for the CDR3: TGTGCCAGCAGCCAAGATACGGGGTTCCAAGAGACCCAGTACTTC. Amino acid sequence: CASSQDTGFQETQYF. J is TRBJ2-5 and V is TRBV7-9, with TRBD2 as a possible D gene (5 bases). V was shortened by 5 bases and J by 1 base, with 14 bases between the two germline ends. The length of the CDR3 is 15 residues. The germline V gene encodes CDR1 SEHNR and CDR2 FQNEAQ (reference sequence).

This chain connects TRBV7-9 to TRBJ1-4, with D possibly being TRBD1 (5 bases). The germline V and J ends were trimmed by 5 bases and 3 bases, with 19 bases remaining between them. Germline values: CDR1 SEHNR, CDR2 FQNEAQ (reference sequence). CDR3 length equals 17 residues. The CDR3 spells CASSKDDLDSPNEKLFF. The CDR3 nucleotides are TGTGCCAGCAGCAAAGATGATCTCGACAGCCCTAATGAAAAACTGTTTTTT.

This clonotype appeared many times. The V and J genes are TRBV7-9 and TRBJ1-1; D not certain. The CDR3 spans 13 residues. Germline values: CDR1 SEHNR, CDR2 FQNEAQ (reference sequence). The germline V and J ends were trimmed by 1 base and 11 bases, with 14 bases remaining between them. For the CDR3, the DNA is TGTGCCAGCAGCTTAGAGGTTGCACCACGCGCTTTCTTT. Translating gives CASSLEVAPRAFF.

This clonotype showed up just a few times. The chain couples TRBV5-8 to TRBJ1-5; D is perhaps TRBD1 (6 bases). In germline, CDR1 is SGHTS, CDR2 YDEGEE. V lost 4 bases and J 4 bases, leaving 15 bases between the germline ends. This CDR3 region has 15 residues. CDR3 sequence (DNA): TGTGCCAGCAGCCAGGGCGAAGGGGGTAATCAGCCCCAGCATTTT. Protein product: CASSQGEGGNQPQHF.

The chain employs TRBV2 and TRBJ2-7, with 7 nucleotides matching TRBD1. Unmatched junction bases numbered 8, after V lost 6 bases and J lost 6 bases. The CDR3 contains 13 residues. Germline V lookup: CDR1 SNHLY, CDR2 FYNNEI. The CDR3: CASSTDRESEQYF. Written as DNA, the CDR3 is TGTGCCAGCAGCACCGACAGGGAGTCCGAGCAGTACTTC.

This clonotype was observed many times. The chain uses TRBV5-6 and TRBJ2-5; 15 bases are a match to TRBD2. V shed 4 bases, J shed 4 bases, and the junction held 2 bases outside the gene matches. Germline CDR1 and CDR2: SGHDT and YYEEEE. CDR3 length: 15 amino acids. CDR3 sequence: CASSVGLAGGETQYF. The CDR3 nucleotides are TGTGCCAGCAGCGTGGGACTAGCGGGAGGAGAGACCCAGTACTTC.

With respect to this clonotype: Just one base apart from a much larger clone, this may be a read error. This chain links TRBV19 with TRBJ1-1; the D is unclear. V was pared by 11 bases and J by 4 bases, with 17 bases between. CDR3 length: 13 amino acids. The V gene's germline CDR1 is LNHDA and CDR2 SQIVND (reference sequence). CDR3 nucleotides: TGTGCCGGTACACATACCGCGGCCACTGAAGCTTTCTTT. It translates to CAGTHTAATEAFF.

This clonotype was counted many times. The rearrangement links TRBV25-1 to TRBJ1-1; D is uncertain. Per the germline V gene, CDR1 is MGHDK and CDR2 is SYGVNS. V lost 5 bases and J lost 2, with 9 bases in between. The CDR3 consists of 13 residues. CDR3 sequence reads: CASSKGPNTEAFF. CDR3 coding DNA: TGTGCCAGCAGTAAAGGACCCAACACTGAAGCTTTCTTT. Based on the CDR3 plus reference TRBV25-1 and TRBJ1-1, the full variable domain is EADIYQTPRYLVIGTGKKITLECSQTMGHDKMYWYQQDPGMELHLIHYSYGVNSTEKGDLSSESTVSRIRTEHFPLTLESARPSHTSQYLCASSKGPNTEAFFGQGTRLTVV.

The V and J genes are TRBV20-1 and TRBJ2-2; D possibly uses TRBD1 or TRBD2 (5 bases each). The length of the CDR3 is 15 residues. Germline values: CDR1 DFQATT, CDR2 SNEGSKA (reference sequence). Trimming removed 4 bases from V and 4 bases from J, with 16 bases in between. The CDR3 reads CSAKRSGRGTGELFF. The CDR3 DNA reads TGCAGTGCTAAACGCTCGGGAAGGGGCACCGGGGAGCTGTTTTTT.

This clonotype was detected once. The rearrangement joins TRBV7-3 to TRBJ2-7, with 8 positions matching TRBD1. The J call may not be correct, given that the DNA end is closer to TRBJ2-1. The germline V gene has CDR1 SGHTA and CDR2 FQGTGA. CDR3 length equals 15 residues. CDR3 bases: TGTGCCAGCAGCTTAACGGGGACAGGCTACAATGAGCAGTTCTTC. This gives the protein CASSLTGTGYNEQFF.

The rearrangement links TRBV7-2 to TRBJ1-1; no clear D. V was clipped by 2 bases and J by 7 bases, with 14 bases between them. The CDR3 contains 14 residues. Looked up from germline, CDR1 is SGHTA and CDR2 is FQGNSA. The CDR3 loop is CASSLTYTADEAFF. The CDR3 DNA reads TGTGCCAGCAGCTTAACCTACACGGCAGATGAAGCTTTCTTT.

This clonotype was recorded only once. This could be a read error, since a much larger clone is one nucleotide away. The rearrangement links TRBV20-1 to TRBJ2-7, with D perhaps assigned TRBD1 or TRBD2 (5 bases each). This CDR3 is built from 13 residues. Germline CDR1 and CDR2: DFQATT and SNEGSKA (reference sequence). Trimming shortened V by 5 bases and J by 3 bases, and 14 bases separated the two germline ends. The CDR3 spells CSAVRGRVYEQYF. In nucleotides, the CDR3 is TGCAGTGCTGTCCGGGGCAGGGTCTACGAGCAGTACTTC.

This rearrangement joins TRBV20-1 to TRBJ1-2, with D possibly matching TRBD1 (5 bases). The CDR3 spans 13 residues. V was trimmed by 0 bases and J by 7 bases, leaving 12 bases between them. CDR1 DFQATT and CDR2 SNEGSKA come from the germline V gene (reference sequence). The CDR3 DNA follows: TGCAGTGCTAGAGACCCCCTTAGGGGTGGCTACACCTTC. Translating gives CSARDPLRGGYTF.

The V gene is TRBV29-1, the J gene TRBJ1-1; 8 nucleotides agree with TRBD1. The CDR3 has 13 amino acids. Germline V lookup: CDR1 SQVTM, CDR2 ANQGSEA. After removal of 4 bases from V and 5 bases from J, the junction contained 6 bases not matched to a gene. CDR3 sequence: CSVAGQGKTEAFF. The CDR3 DNA reads TGCAGCGTTGCAGGACAGGGTAAGACTGAAGCTTTCTTT.

The genes are TRBV19 and TRBJ1-5, with a tentative D call TRBD1 (5 bases). CDR3 length: 16 residues. The germline V gene has CDR1 LNHDA and CDR2 SQIVND (reference sequence). Trimming cost V 5 bases and J 4 bases, with 18 bases left between them. The CDR3 loop is CASSSWTSGGNQPQHF. The CDR3 nucleotides are TGTGCCAGTAGTTCTTGGACTAGCGGGGGAAATCAGCCCCAGCATTTT. The variable domain in full, completed from reference TRBV19 and TRBJ1-5, reads DGGITQSPKYLFRKEGQNVTLSCEQNLNHDAMYWYRQDPGQGLRLIYYSQIVNDFQKGDIAEGYSVSREKKESFPLTVTSAQKNPTAFYLCASSSWTSGGNQPQHFGDGTRLSIL.

For this clonotype: This may stem from a read error, because a much larger clone lies one nucleotide away. The rearrangement links TRBV9 to TRBJ2-7; D gene ambiguous. The ends were cut back, 1 base at V and 3 bases at J, with 14 bases in the middle. Germline CDR1 and CDR2: SGDLS and YYNGEE. The CDR3 covers 15 residues. This chain's CDR3 is CASSVSYSDRYEQYF. The CDR3 DNA reads TGTGCCAGCAGCGTATCGTACAGCGATCGCTACGAGCAGTACTTC.

In this sample, this clonotype turned up many times. This rearrangement joins TRBV4-3 to TRBJ1-6; D remains ambiguous. The CDR3 is 13 residues long. Germline-derived CDR1 and CDR2 are LGHNA and YSLEER. Trimming shortened V by 1 base and J by 8 bases, and 6 bases separated the two germline ends. CDR3 residues: CASSQAGDSPLHF. In DNA form, the CDR3 reads TGCGCCAGCAGCCAAGCGGGAGATTCACCCCTCCACTTT.

The CDR3 spells CAISVSGSSNEQFF. The DNA of the CDR3 is TGTGCCATCAGTGTAAGCGGGTCTTCGAATGAGCAGTTCTTC. The rearrangement joins TRBV10-3 to TRBJ2-7, with D possibly TRBD2 on 6 matching bases. Gene TRBJ2-1 matches the end of the DNA better, so the J call may be wrong. Per the germline V gene, CDR1 is ENHRY and CDR2 is SYGVKD. The CDR3 runs 14 residues.

This clonotype was detected once. A much larger clone is a single base away; this may be a read error. The chain links TRBV7-2 to TRBJ2-2; tentative D call: TRBD1 (6 bases). CDR1 is SGHTA and CDR2 is FQGNSA in the germline V gene. The length of the CDR3 is 14 residues. CDR3 sequence: CASSYREMTGEPFF. Written as DNA, the CDR3 is TGTGCCAGCAGCTACAGGGAAATGACCGGGGAGCCGTTTTTT.